The rows below give T cell receptor beta chains drawn from one sample of a study of identical twins. TCRdb ran MiXCR on the 5' RACE reads and lists one entry per CDR3 protein. The sample contains 1,800,000 or so distinct CDR3 sequences, around a third of which appear only once. The sequencing input was cord blood. These receptors all come from a newborn girl in good health. Each CDR3 is given with its conserved first and last residue. The order of the fields is clone size, J gene, V gene, CDR3 protein. Some rows mark clone size as missing; the rest say once, few, many or name a class of expanded clone.

>few|TRBJ1-6|TRBV4-1
CASSQVGDSPLHF
>.|TRBJ2-1|TRBV5-1
CASSQGYRGHGNEQFF
>few|TRBJ2-3|TRBV20-1
CSARGGPPSTDTQYF
>many|TRBJ2-3|TRBV5-1
CASSLNRGTDTQYF
>.|TRBJ2-4|TRBV20-1
CSARDLGTVLIAKNIQYF
>few|TRBJ2-7|TRBV28
CASSTATPSFDEQYF
>many|TRBJ2-1|TRBV29-1
CSVEDRRSSYNEQFF
>.|TRBJ2-4|TRBV28
CASKAGGAKNIQYF
>few|TRBJ1-2|TRBV7-8
CASSLGSQTGGIYGYTF
>few|TRBJ1-1|TRBV2
CASRPQGGLTEAFF
>.|TRBJ2-6|TRBV11-2
CASSLGVVLSGANVLTF
>.|TRBJ2-5|TRBV15
CATSSAGIVAREQYF
>.|TRBJ2-1|TRBV28
CASILRGHNEQFF
>.|TRBJ2-5|TRBV20-1
CSARDEPLHAHWTQYF
>.|TRBJ2-1|TRBV4-1
CASSQGVITYNEQFF
>few|TRBJ2-1|TRBV5-1
CASSRIASGRLAYNEQFF
>.|.|TRBV12-3/TRBV12-4
CASSRLARVGETQYF
>.|TRBJ1-1|TRBV6-1
CASSERGGGPQNTEAFF
>.|TRBJ1-2|TRBV27
CASSYLRGEYGYTF
>.|TRBJ1-2|TRBV20-1
CSAVPKGGYGYTF
>few|TRBJ1-1|TRBV25-1
CASSETGGKNTEAFF
>.|TRBJ1-2|TRBV29-1
CSVVPGLDYGYTF
>.|TRBJ1-1|TRBV19
CASSKFTEAFF
>.|TRBJ1-3|TRBV12-3/TRBV12-4
CASSLSQGNTIYF
>few|TRBJ2-3|TRBV9
CASSRTSGALLELSTDTQYF
>.|TRBJ1-5|TRBV19
CASSIGEGYQPQHF
>.|TRBJ2-1|TRBV9
CASSDRLAGGHEQFF
>few|TRBJ2-3|TRBV28
CASSFGRTGSLTQYF
>few|.|TRBV9
CASSVATGDFYEQYF
>.|TRBJ2-3|TRBV25-1
CASSELGQGTDTQYF
>.|TRBJ2-1|TRBV30
CAWSGLAGGRSEQFF
>.|TRBJ1-4|TRBV5-1
CASSQPTGVNEKLFF
>.|TRBJ2-1|TRBV20-1
CSASHGTGTSGSRNEQFF
>few|TRBJ2-7|TRBV29-1
CSVGGGDRGYEQYF
>.|TRBJ1-1|TRBV12-3/TRBV12-4
CASSKDRYTEAFF
>.|TRBJ2-7|TRBV5-6
CAGSLQRQGPYEQYF
>.|TRBJ1-4|TRBV3-1
CASSQDRFNEKLFF
>.|TRBJ2-2|TRBV4-1
CASSQATGRTGELFF
>.|TRBJ2-3|TRBV9
CASSVGGERDTQYF
>.|TRBJ1-4|TRBV30
CAWSVKTGGEKLFF
>.|TRBJ2-1|TRBV7-2
CASSSPGLEFGQFF
>.|TRBJ2-5|TRBV18
CASSPPGREKTQYF
>.|TRBJ1-1|TRBV24-1
CATSDASGTGNTEAFF
>.|TRBJ1-2|TRBV5-1
CASALDGYGYTF
>few|TRBJ2-7|TRBV12-3/TRBV12-4
CASSFRGEAYEQYF
>many|TRBJ2-3|TRBV3-1
CASSLKGDTQYF
>.|TRBJ2-5|TRBV4-1
CASSQADRARKETQYF
>.|TRBJ2-7|TRBV6-1
CASRTSGYYEQYF
>few|TRBJ1-5|TRBV20-1
CSARVPDGLNQPQHF
>many|TRBJ2-5|TRBV28
CASSTAPDSSDQETQYF
>few|TRBJ2-1|TRBV6-5
CASSSREASYNEQFF
>.|TRBJ2-1|TRBV20-1
CSARPSSARSYNEQFF